This T cell receptor (beta chain) is drawn from a study of blood T cells in healthy people across ages. Primers used in a second PCR of about 6 to 11 cycles were a sample-barcoded 5' primer and a J-beta primer mix. TCRdb analysed the 5' RACE reads with MiXCR anew, one entry per CDR3 protein. The table records 250,000 to 300,000 distinct CDR3 sequences, 25% to 30% of them present only once. Germline lookup yields CDR1 MDHEN and CDR2 SYDVKM. The CDR3 length is 16 residues. The V end was cut by 7 bases, the J end by 5 bases, with 23 bases between. Sequenced input: blood. The source of this sequence is a woman in her seventies in good health. The rearrangement uses TRBV28 and TRBJ2-5, with D possibly TRBD2 on 5 matching bases. CDR3 protein: CASTKGSGLLEETQYF. For the CDR3, the DNA is TGTGCCAGCACCAAAGGAAGCGGTCTACTAGAGGAGACCCAGTACTTC.